This TCR beta chain is drawn from a study of cytomegalovirus exposure and HLA in healthy donors. Study conclusions and caveats: Available immune exposure information covered CMV serostatus only. Per published accounts, TCR beta sequences correctly predicted the HLA-A and HLA-B alleles of most subjects. In an earlier analysis, in some 500 donors, most V segments appeared productive either ~87% or ~30% of the time. Presence/absence results assume similar sequencing depth per donor, which may not hold.

Details on this clone: The antigen is unknown.

13 Jbeta primers and 60 Vbeta primers were used for the PCR. Produced via immunoSEQ multiplex PCR; TCRdb's table is partial and in-frame only. The sample consists of around 96,000 clones, 75% to 85% of them appearing once. Sequencing was carried out using PBMCs. The sequence was collected from a man in his late teens or twenties in good health and CMV-seronegative.

The CDR3 coding sequence is TGTGCCAGCACTAGGACAGGGGAGTCCTACGAGCAGTACTTC. Its translation is CASTRTGESYEQYF. V gene TRBV21-1 combines with J gene TRBJ2-7; the tabulated D call, TRBD1, remains unverified against the DNA. TRBV21-1 is reported as a pseudogene. This CDR3 spans 14 amino acids.